Only a few counts were recorded for the clone carrying this T cell receptor (beta chain). Its target is not known. This specimen belongs to a study of shared clonotypes between healthy human individuals. Notes on the study in general: The four-donor shared clonotypes exceeded non-shared clonotypes in generation probability, with non-shared ones scoring lower.

The assay was carried out at the deep level. The DNA input per sorted-subset replicate PCR was about 0.2 ug, corresponding to some 33,000 T cell genomes. The table came from immunoSEQ multiplex PCR; TCRdb's copy has only in-frame clones and leaves some out. The sample contains a few hundred thousand clones, 60% to 70% of which appear only once. The V gene lost 3 bases and the J gene lost 1 base, with 15 bases spanning the gap. The CDR3 runs to 16 residues. Germline values: CDR1 LGHNT, CDR2 FRNRAP. This sequence was found in a young man in good health. This chain connects TRBV12-5 to TRBJ1-2; D call uncertain. Source material: memory CD4+ T cells sorted from blood. As to subset: CD45RA-negative fraction. CDR3 coding DNA: TGTGCTAGTGGTTTCCTTAAGGATTTTGGTAACTATGGCTACACCTTC. This translates into CASGFLKDFGNYGYTF.